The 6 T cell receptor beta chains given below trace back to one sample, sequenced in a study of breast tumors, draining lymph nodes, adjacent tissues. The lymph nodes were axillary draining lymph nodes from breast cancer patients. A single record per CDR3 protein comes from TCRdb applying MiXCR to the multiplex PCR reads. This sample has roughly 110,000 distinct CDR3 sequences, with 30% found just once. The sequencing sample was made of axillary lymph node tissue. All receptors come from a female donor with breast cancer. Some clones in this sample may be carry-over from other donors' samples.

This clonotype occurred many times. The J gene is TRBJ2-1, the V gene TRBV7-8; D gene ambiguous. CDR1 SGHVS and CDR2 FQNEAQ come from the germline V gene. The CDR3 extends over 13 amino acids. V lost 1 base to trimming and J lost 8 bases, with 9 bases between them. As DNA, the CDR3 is TGTGCCAGCAGCTTAGGGCCAGGTGATGAGCAGTTCTTC. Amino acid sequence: CASSLGPGDEQFF.

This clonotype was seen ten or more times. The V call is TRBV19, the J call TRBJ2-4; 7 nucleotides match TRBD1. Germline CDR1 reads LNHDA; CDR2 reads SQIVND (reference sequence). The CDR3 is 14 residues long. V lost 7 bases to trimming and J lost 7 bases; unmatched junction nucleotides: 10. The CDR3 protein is CASIPTGTVNIQYF. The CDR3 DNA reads TGTGCCAGTATCCCAACCGGGACAGTTAACATTCAGTACTTC.

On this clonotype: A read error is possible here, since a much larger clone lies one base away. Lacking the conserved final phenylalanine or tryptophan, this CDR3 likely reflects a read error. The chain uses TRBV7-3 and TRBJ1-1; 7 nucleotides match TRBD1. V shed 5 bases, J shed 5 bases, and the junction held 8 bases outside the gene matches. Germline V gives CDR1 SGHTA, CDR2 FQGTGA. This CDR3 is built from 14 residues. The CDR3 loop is CASSLRQGGTEAFS. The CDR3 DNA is TGTGCCAGCAGCCTTCGACAGGGAGGGACTGAAGCTTTCTCT.

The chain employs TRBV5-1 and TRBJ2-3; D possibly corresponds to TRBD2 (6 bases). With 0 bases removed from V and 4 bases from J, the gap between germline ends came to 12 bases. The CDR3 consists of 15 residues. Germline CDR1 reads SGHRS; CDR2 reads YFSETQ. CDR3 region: CASSLVGGEADTQYF. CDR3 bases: TGCGCCAGCAGCTTGGTGGGAGGAGAAGCAGATACGCAGTATTTT. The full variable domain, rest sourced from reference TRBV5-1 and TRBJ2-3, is KAGVTQTPRYLIKTRGQQVTLSCSPISGHRSVSWYQQTPGQGLQFLFEYFSETQRNKGNFPGRFSGRQFSNSRSEMNVSTLELGDSALYLCASSLVGGEADTQYFGPGTRLTVL.

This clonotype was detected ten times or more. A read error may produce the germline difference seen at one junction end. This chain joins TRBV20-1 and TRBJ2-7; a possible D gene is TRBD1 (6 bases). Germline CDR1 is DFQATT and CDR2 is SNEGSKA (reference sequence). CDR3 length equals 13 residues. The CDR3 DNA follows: TGCAGCGCTAATATCAGGGGACCCTACGAGCAGTACTTC. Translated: CSANIRGPYEQYF.

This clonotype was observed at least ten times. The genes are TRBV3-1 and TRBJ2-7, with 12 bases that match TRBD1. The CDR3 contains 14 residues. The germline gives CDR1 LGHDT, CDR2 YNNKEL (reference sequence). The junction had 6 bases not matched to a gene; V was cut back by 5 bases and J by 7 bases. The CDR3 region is CASSGGQGASEQYF. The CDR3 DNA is TGTGCCAGCAGCGGGGGACAGGGGGCTTCGGAGCAGTACTTC.